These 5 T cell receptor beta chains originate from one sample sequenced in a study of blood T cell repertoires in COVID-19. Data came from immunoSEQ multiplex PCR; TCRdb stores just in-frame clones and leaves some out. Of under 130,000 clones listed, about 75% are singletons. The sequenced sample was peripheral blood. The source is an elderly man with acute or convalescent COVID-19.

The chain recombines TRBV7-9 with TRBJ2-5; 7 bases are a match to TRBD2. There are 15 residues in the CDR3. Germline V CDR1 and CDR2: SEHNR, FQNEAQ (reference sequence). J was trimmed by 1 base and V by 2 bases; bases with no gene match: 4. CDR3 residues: CASSLLAGVQETQYF. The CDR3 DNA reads TGTGCCAGCAGCTTACTTGCGGGAGTCCAAGAGACCCAGTACTTC.

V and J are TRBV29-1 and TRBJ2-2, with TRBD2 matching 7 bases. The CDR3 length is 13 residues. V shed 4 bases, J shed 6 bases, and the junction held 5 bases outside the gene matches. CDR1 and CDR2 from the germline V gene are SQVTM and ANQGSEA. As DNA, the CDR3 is TGCAGCGTTGCACCTAGCGGCCCCGGGGAGCTGTTTTTT. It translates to CSVAPSGPGELFF.

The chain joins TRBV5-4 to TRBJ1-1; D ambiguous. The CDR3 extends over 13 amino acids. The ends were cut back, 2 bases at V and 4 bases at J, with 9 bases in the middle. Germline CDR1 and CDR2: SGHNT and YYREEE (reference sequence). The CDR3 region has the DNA TGTGCCAGCAGCTTTTCGGGTAGCACTGAAGCTTTCTTT. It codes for CASSFSGSTEAFF.

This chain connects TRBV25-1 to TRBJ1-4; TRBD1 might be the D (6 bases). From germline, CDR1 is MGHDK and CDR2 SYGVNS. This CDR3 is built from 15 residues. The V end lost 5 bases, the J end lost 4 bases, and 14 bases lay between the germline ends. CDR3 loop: CASSQQGLRNEKLFF. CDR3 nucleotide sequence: TGTGCCAGCAGTCAGCAGGGGCTCCGTAATGAAAAACTGTTTTTT. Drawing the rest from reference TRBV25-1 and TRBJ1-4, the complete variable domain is EADIYQTPRYLVIGTGKKITLECSQTMGHDKMYWYQQDPGMELHLIHYSYGVNSTEKGDLSSESTVSRIRTEHFPLTLESARPSHTSQYLCASSQQGLRNEKLFFGSGTQLSVL.

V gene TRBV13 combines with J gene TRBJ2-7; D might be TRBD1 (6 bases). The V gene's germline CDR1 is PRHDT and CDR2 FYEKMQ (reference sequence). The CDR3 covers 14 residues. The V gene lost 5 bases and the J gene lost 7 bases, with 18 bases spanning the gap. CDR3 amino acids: CASSRQTGTREQYF. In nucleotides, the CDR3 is TGTGCCAGCAGCCGCCAGACGGGGACACGGGAGCAGTACTTC.